The sequence of this T cell receptor (beta chain) was determined in a study of immune characteristics of hereditary and idiopathic chronic pancreatitis. The study in broad terms: Local pancreatic immune cells and TCRbeta repertoires were profiled in hereditary and idiopathic chronic pancreatitis and were compared with control organ donor pancreases. The gDNA-based approach was selected because the approach required minimal in vitro experimental manipulation of T cells infiltrating the pancreas. TCRbeta sequencing was performed on four or five control pancreases, roughly seven hereditary chronic pancreatitis pancreases and about 6 idiopathic chronic pancreatitis pancreases. The full study reports these points: Hereditary and idiopathic chronic pancreatitis differed in Vbeta-Jbeta gene family usage, including TRBV10, TRBV19, TRBV23 and TRBV5. Among 13 chronic pancreatitis patients, higher numbers of productive TCR rearrangements went along with higher disease severity scores, showing a positive correlation. Chronic pancreatitis caused by alcohol use was not included in the study. Both chronic pancreatitis groups showed significantly increased TCRbeta repertoire diversity and reduced clonality versus controls. Because patient tissue could only be obtained at the time of TPIAT, differences in disease duration may have influenced the immune findings.

Library preparation used the immunoSEQ multiplex PCR assay. The TCRbeta CDR3 region and adjacent sequences were amplified and sequenced from pancreatic genomic DNA. Regarding the original processing steps: Repertoire diversity was assessed as a mean normalized Shannon-Wiener index, together with productive clonality and counts of productive rearrangements. Control and chronic pancreatitis repertoire metrics were compared by means of the nonparametric Mann-Whitney U test. A clonotype counted as shared when its CDR3beta sequence had identical amino acid composition and length across subjects. This immuneACCESS table, as held by TCRdb, lists in-frame sequences with V and J called but not all clones. Of the missing ones, under half trace to an unresolved V gene in checked studies; the others have no known cause. V and J calls and clone size are copied from that table; D and trimming were computed from the DNA. This sample has about 13,000 clones in its table, and 70% to 75% of those were observed once. The top ten clonotypes cover 14% of the sample.

Comments on this clone: Its target antigen remains unknown. No quality values exist for individual bases; no much larger clone is one base distant.

The CDR3 contains 12 residues, cysteine and phenylalanine counted. The entry retains the CDR3 DNA only, 36 bases that are in frame from base 1. V is shortened by 2 bases, J by 8 bases, and the region joining them spans 9 bases. Reading the germline V gene gives CDR1 MNHEY and CDR2 SVGEGT. Chronic pancreatitis pancreas tissue was obtained from patients undergoing total pancreatectomy with islet autotransplantation (TPIAT). None of the chronic pancreatitis patients included in the study had a known history of diabetes. For TCRbeta sequencing, genomic DNA was extracted directly from bulk pancreas tissue, without T cell sorting. Pancreas tissues from patients and organ donors were collected consecutively at two US centers.

This TCR was sampled from a human donor with chronic pancreatitis. The rearrangement joined TRBV6-2 or TRBV6-3 to TRBJ1-1; no D gene call is confident. The sequencing sample was made of pancreas tissue with hereditary chronic pancreatitis. DNA sequence: TGTGCCAGCAGTTACCCCCCGGCCGAAGCTTTCTTT. Its protein is CASSYPPAEAFF.